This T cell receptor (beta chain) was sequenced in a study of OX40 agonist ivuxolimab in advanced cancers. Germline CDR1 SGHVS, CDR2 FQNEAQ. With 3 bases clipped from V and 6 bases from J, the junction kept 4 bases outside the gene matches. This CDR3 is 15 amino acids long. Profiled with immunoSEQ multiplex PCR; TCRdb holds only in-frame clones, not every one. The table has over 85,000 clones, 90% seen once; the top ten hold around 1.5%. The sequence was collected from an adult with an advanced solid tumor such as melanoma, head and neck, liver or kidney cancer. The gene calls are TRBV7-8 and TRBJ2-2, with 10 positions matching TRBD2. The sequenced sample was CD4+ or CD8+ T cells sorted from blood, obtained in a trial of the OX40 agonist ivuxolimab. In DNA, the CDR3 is TGTGCCAGCAGCTTTAGCGGGAGGCCCCCCGGGGAGCTGTTTTTT. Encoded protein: CASSFSGRPPGELFF. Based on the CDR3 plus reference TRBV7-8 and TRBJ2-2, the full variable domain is GAGVSQSPRYKVAKRGQDVALRCDPISGHVSLFWYQQALGQGPEFLTYFQNEAQLDKSGLPSDRFFAERPEGSVSTLKIQRTQQEDSAVYLCASSFSGRPPGELFFGEGSRLTVL.